The source of this TCR beta chain is a study of T cells after yellow fever vaccination. This CDR3 has 16 amino acids. V lost 6 bases to trimming and J lost 2 bases, with 18 bases between them. Germline V CDR1 and CDR2: SEHNR, FQNEAQ (reference sequence). TCRdb re-called the 5' RACE reads with MiXCR, one entry per CDR3 protein. This sample has a few hundred thousand distinct CDR3 sequences, with approximately 6% found just once. This clonotype was detected many times. V is TRBV7-9 and J is TRBJ2-3; unclear D gene. This clonotype was obtained from a man aged 30 to 45 who received the YFV17D yellow fever vaccine. Sample: PBMCs, taken 5 days after the yellow fever booster vaccination. CDR3 region: CASRPRRRQITDTQYF. DNA for the CDR3: TGTGCCAGCAGACCCAGGCGGCGCCAAATCACAGATACGCAGTATTTT.